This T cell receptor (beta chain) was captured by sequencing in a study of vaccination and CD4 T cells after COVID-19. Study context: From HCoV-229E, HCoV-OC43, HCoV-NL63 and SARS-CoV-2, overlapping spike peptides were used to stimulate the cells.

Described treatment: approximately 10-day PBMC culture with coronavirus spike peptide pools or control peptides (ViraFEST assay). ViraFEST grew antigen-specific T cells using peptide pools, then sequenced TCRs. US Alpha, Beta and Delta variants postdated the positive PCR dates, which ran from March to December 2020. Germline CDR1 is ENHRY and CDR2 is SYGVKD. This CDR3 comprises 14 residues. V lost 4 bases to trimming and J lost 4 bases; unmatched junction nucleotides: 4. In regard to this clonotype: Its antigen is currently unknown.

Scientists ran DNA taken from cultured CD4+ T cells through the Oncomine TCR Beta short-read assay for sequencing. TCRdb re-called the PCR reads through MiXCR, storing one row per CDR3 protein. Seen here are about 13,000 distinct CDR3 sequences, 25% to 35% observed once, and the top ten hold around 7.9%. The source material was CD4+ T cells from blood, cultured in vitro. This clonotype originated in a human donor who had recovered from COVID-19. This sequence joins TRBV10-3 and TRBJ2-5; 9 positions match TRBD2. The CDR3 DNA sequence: TGTGCCATCAGTGCTCTAGCGGGGAGAGAGACCCAGTACTTC. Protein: CAISALAGRETQYF.